This TCR beta chain is drawn from a study of blood T cell repertoires in COVID-19. Study as a whole: Samples came from the United States, Italy and Spain, spanning acute and convalescent COVID-19. T cells, B-cell-depleted T cells, or PBMCs provided the cDNA or gDNA that served as material.

CDR3 length: 11 amino acids. Germline V lookup: CDR1 SGHNT, CDR2 YENEEA. Trimming took 3 bases from V and 4 from J, leaving 4 bases between them. As originally analysed: The authors estimated nucleated cell counts from reference gene primer amplification. The method was immunoSEQ multiplex PCR; TCRdb's version includes in-frame clones alone and lacks a portion of them. V and J calls and clone size are given by that table; D and trimming were obtained from the DNA. The table has 55,000 to 80,000 clones, 65% to 85% seen once. This clonotype was obtained from a woman aged 80 or over with active or convalescent COVID-19. Specimen: peripheral blood. The chain combines TRBV11-3 with TRBJ2-7; D call uncertain. CDR3 sequence: CASSLRYEQYF. The CDR3 nucleotides are TGTGCCAGCAGCTTGCGTTACGAGCAGTACTTC.